This TCR beta chain is drawn from a study of PD-L1 blockade in urothelial cancer. V lost 11 bases, J lost 3 bases, and 13 bases lay in between. CDR3 size: 13 residues. Per the germline V gene, CDR1 is LNHDA and CDR2 is SQIVND (reference sequence). Generated by immunoSEQ multiplex PCR, the TCRdb table keeps only in-frame clones and is missing some. The profile shows more than 80,000 clones, roughly 87% of them singletons. This receptor was identified in a man between 70 and 80 years old with urothelial cancer. The sequences come from PBMCs, collected around atezolizumab (anti-PD-L1) treatment. The genes are TRBV19 and TRBJ2-2; D not certain. In DNA, the CDR3 is TGTGCCTCCACATTTTTTGACACCGGGGAGCTGTTTTTT. It translates to CASTFFDTGELFF.